This T cell receptor beta chain was sequenced during a study of blood T cell repertoires in COVID-19. About the study: Samples of COVID-19 (acute and convalescent) were obtained from the United States, Italy and Spain. T cells, B-cell-depleted T cells, or PBMCs provided the cDNA or gDNA that served as material.

The CDR3 contains 13 residues. Looked up from germline, CDR1 is LGHDT and CDR2 is YNNKEL (reference sequence). The ends were cut back, 1 base at V and 11 bases at J, with 14 bases in the middle. In the original analysis: Reference gene primer amplification yielded estimated nucleated cell counts. Clones were read by immunoSEQ multiplex PCR, and TCRdb kept only the in-frame ones, dropping some. The V and J calls and clone size come from that table; D and trimming were worked out from the DNA. The repertoire holds under 300,000 clones, with more than 65% as singletons. The sequenced material came from peripheral blood. The receptor's source is a woman in her 40s with active or convalescent COVID-19. This chain uses TRBV3-1 (or the pseudogene TRBV3-2) with TRBJ1-1, with D possibly TRBD1 on 5 matching bases. CDR3 amino acids: CASSQGLVWGAFF. In DNA, the CDR3 is TGTGCCAGCAGCCAAGGCCTGGTTTGGGGCGCTTTCTTT.